The 7 T cell receptor beta chains below come from one sample, sequenced in a study of blood T cell repertoires in COVID-19 (dated by TCRdb to about 2020). The receptor library was made with the immunoSEQ multiplex PCR assay. TCRdb provides this immuneACCESS table in a form limited to in-frame rearrangements. Some clones are lacking; in checked studies, under half of them reflect an unresolved V gene, and why the rest are absent is not known. Present in this sample are 50,000 to 55,000 clones, 85% to 90% of which were seen just once. The biggest ten clones account for 6.5% of the sample. Material for sequencing was peripheral blood. All receptors come from a man between 60 and 75 years old with acute or convalescent COVID-19.

The chain has TRBV3-1 (or the pseudogene TRBV3-2) and TRBJ1-5; D is unclear. V lost 3 bases and J lost 0, with 18 bases in between. Germline assignment: CDR1 LGHDT and CDR2 YNNKEL (reference sequence). CDR3 length equals 18 residues. Here the CDR3 reads CASSQGSPGIHSNQPQHF. The CDR3 DNA follows: TGTGCCAGCAGCCAGGGGTCACCCGGGATACATAGCAATCAGCCCCAGCATTTT.

The rearrangement uses TRBV5-1 and TRBJ1-2; D gene ambiguous. The germline V and J ends were trimmed by 4 bases and 8 bases, with 18 bases remaining between them. The CDR3 extends over 14 amino acids. CDR1 and CDR2 (germline): SGHRS, YFSETQ. The CDR3 nucleotides read TGCGCCAGCAGCCCGGGATCGATCCACGCGGGCTACACCTTC. Protein product: CASSPGSIHAGYTF.

This rearrangement joins TRBV5-1 to TRBJ1-4, with a weak D call TRBD1 (6 bases). V lost 0 bases and J lost 3, with 9 bases in between. Germline assignment: CDR1 SGHRS and CDR2 YFSETQ. The CDR3 loop spans 15 amino acids. The CDR3 reads CASSLDRVPNEKLFF. The CDR3, as DNA: TGCGCCAGCAGCTTGGACAGGGTCCCTAATGAAAAACTGTTTTTT.

V and J are TRBV2 and TRBJ1-1; D may be TRBD1 (6 bases). Germline V gene lookup returns CDR1 SNHLY and CDR2 FYNNEI. This CDR3 comprises 15 residues. V was pared by 6 bases and J by 13 bases, with 27 bases between. Here the CDR3 reads CASRDPGGRDTFVFF. DNA for the CDR3: TGTGCCAGCAGGGACCCGGGGGGGCGAGACACGTTTGTTTTCTTT.

This chain uses TRBV3-1 (or the pseudogene TRBV3-2) with TRBJ1-1; the D gene is possibly TRBD1 (6 bases). Germline V gene data show CDR1 as LGHDT and CDR2 as YNNKEL (reference sequence). This CDR3 has 14 residues. Trimming stripped 2 bases from V and 4 bases from J, with 11 bases between. The CDR3 spells CASSQLGGGTEAFF. The CDR3 DNA follows: TGTGCCAGCAGCCAATTAGGGGGTGGCACTGAAGCTTTCTTT.

This clone was observed a few times. The V and J genes are TRBV4-1 and TRBJ1-1, with a tentative D call TRBD1 (6 bases). The V gene lost 3 bases and the J gene lost 6 bases, with 14 bases spanning the gap. In germline, CDR1 is MGHRA, CDR2 YSYEKL. This CDR3 spans 14 amino acids. The CDR3 DNA reads as TGCGCCAGCAGCCACAGGGGAAGGATTGCTGAAGCTTTCTTT. Its protein is CASSHRGRIAEAFF.

This chain connects TRBV7-8 to TRBJ2-1, with TRBD2 identical over 9 bases. The CDR3 spans 16 residues. V lost 0 bases to trimming and J lost 7 bases; unmatched junction nucleotides: 7. From germline, CDR1 is SGHVS and CDR2 FQNEAQ. The CDR3 DNA sequence: TGTGCCAGCAGCTTAGCTGGCGGGAGGGCCTGGAATGAGCAGTTCTTC. It specifies CASSLAGGRAWNEQFF.